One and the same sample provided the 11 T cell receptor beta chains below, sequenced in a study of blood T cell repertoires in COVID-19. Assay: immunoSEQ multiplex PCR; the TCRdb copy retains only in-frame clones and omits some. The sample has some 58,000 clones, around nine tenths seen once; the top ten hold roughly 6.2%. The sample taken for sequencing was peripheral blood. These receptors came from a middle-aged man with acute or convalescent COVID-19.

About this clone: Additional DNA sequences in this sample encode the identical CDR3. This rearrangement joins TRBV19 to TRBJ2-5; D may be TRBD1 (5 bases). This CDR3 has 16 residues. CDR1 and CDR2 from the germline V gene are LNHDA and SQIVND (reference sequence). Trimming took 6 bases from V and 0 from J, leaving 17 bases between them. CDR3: CASSISGSGYQETQYF. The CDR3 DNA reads TGTGCCAGTAGCATCTCAGGGTCCGGGTACCAAGAGACCCAGTACTTC.

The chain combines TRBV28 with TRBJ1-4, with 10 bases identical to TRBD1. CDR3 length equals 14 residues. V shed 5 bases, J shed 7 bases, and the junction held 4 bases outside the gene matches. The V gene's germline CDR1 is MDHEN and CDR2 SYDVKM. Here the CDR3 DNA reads TGTGCCAGCAGTCCCGGGGACAGGGGTGAAAAACTGTTTTTT. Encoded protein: CASSPGDRGEKLFF.

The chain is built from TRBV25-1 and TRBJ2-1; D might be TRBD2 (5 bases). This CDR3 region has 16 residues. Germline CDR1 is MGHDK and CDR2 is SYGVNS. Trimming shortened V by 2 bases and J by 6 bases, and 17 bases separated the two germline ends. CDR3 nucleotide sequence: TGTGCCAGCAGTGAAAAAGAACTAGTTTCGTCCAATGAGCAGTTCTTC. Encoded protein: CASSEKELVSSNEQFF.

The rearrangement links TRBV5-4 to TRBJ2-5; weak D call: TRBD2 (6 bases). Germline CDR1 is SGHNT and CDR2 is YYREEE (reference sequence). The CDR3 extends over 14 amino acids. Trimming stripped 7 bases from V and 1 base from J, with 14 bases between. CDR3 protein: CASLQMGGQETQYF. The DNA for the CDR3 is TGTGCCAGCCTCCAAATGGGGGGCCAAGAGACCCAGTACTTC.

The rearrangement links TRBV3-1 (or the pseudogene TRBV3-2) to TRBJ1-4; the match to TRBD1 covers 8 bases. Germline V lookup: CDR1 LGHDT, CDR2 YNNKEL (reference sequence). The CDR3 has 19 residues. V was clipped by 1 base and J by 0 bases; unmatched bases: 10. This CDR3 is CASSQVGQGFIATNEKLFF. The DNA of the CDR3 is TGTGCCAGCAGCCAAGTTGGACAGGGTTTTATCGCAACTAATGAAAAACTGTTTTTT.

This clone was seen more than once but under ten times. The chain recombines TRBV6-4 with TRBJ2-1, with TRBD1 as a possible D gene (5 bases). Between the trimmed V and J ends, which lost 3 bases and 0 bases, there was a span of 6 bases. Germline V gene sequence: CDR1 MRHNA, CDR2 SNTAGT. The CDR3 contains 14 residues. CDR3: CASSEDSSYNEQFF. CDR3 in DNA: TGTGCCAGCAGTGAAGACAGCTCCTACAATGAGCAGTTCTTC.

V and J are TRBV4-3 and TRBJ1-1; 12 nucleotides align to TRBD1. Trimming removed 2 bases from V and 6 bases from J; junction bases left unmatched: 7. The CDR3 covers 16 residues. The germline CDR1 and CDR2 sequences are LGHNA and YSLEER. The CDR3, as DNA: TGCGCCAGCAGCCAATTAACCGGGACAGGGGGCCCTGAAGCTTTCTTT. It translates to CASSQLTGTGGPEAFF.

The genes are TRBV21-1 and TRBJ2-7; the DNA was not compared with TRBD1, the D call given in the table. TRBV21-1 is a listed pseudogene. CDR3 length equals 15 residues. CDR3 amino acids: CASSKELDRVCEQYF. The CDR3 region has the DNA TGTGCCAGCAGCAAGGAGCTCGACAGGGTCTGCGAGCAGTACTTC.

In DNA form, the CDR3 reads TGCGCCAGCAGCTTCGGATCACAGGGTCGCGAGCAGTACTTC. This codes for CASSFGSQGREQYF. The chain carries TRBV5-1 and TRBJ2-7, with TRBD1 as a possible D gene (6 bases). This CDR3 comprises 14 residues. Germline CDR1 and CDR2: SGHRS and YFSETQ. V lost 2 bases and J lost 6, with 15 bases in between.

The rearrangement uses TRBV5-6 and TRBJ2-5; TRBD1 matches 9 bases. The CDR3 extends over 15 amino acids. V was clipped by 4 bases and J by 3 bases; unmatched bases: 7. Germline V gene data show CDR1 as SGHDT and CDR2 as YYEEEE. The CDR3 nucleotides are TGTGCCAGCAGCGGACCGGGACAGGGAGAAGAGACCCAGTACTTC. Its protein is CASSGPGQGEETQYF.

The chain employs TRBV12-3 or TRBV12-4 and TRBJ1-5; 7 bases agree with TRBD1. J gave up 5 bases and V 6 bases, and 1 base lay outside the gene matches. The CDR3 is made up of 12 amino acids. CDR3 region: CASSDRDQPQHF. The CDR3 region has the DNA TGTGCCAGCAGCGACAGGGATCAGCCCCAGCATTTT.